A selection of T cell receptor beta chains follows, all from one sample in a study of cytomegalovirus exposure and HLA in healthy donors. TCRdb keeps only in-frame clones here, not all; method: immunoSEQ multiplex PCR. The table includes roughly 66,000 clones, about four fifths detected once. The source material was PBMCs. These receptors came from a man aged 18 to 29 in good health and CMV-seropositive. Each CDR3 is given with its conserved first and last residue. A D gene is named only where the DNA matches it firmly. Rows give clone size only sometimes, using once, few, many, or a class for an expanded clone.

size: -
V: TRBV30
J: TRBJ2-2
D: TRBD1
CDR3: CAWNRGGSTGELFF
DNA: TGTGCCTGGAACAGAGGGGGCAGCACCGGGGAGCTGTTTTTT

size: -
V: TRBV25-1
J: TRBJ1-4
D: TRBD1
CDR3: CASSDTITGGEKLFF
DNA: TGTGCCAGCAGCGATACGATTACAGGGGGTGAAAAACTGTTTTTT

size: once
V: TRBV18
J: TRBJ1-1
D: TRBD1
CDR3: CASSPGTENYEAFF
DNA: TGTGCCAGCTCACCCGGGACAGAAAACTATGAAGCTTTCTTT

size: -
V: TRBV5-1
J: TRBJ2-2
D: TRBD1
CDR3: CASRSRGHVGELFF
DNA: TGCGCCAGCAGAAGCAGGGGGCATGTCGGGGAGCTGTTTTTT

size: -
V: TRBV30
J: TRBJ1-5
D: -
CDR3: CAWSGSSSRTANQPQHF
DNA: TGTGCCTGGAGTGGATCATCCTCTCGGACAGCAAATCAGCCCCAGCATTTT

size: -
V: TRBV28
J: TRBJ2-5
D: -
CDR3: CASSMDSQETQYF
DNA: TGTGCCAGCAGTATGGACAGCCAAGAGACCCAGTACTTC

size: -
V: TRBV5-6
J: TRBJ1-2
D: -
CDR3: CASSLRDIGIYGYTF
DNA: TGTGCCAGCAGCTTACGGGACATTGGAATCTATGGCTACACCTTC

size: -
V: TRBV7-6
J: TRBJ2-3
D: -
CDR3: CASSRSSKTDTQYF
DNA: TGTGCCAGCAGCCGATCTTCTAAGACAGATACGCAGTATTTT

size: -
V: TRBV5-8
J: TRBJ1-6
D: -
CDR3: CASSRPVENSPLHF
DNA: TGTGCCAGCAGCCGACCGGTGGAGAATTCACCCCTCCACTTT

size: -
V: TRBV23-1
J: TRBJ1-2
D: -
CDR3: CASGNSLRGANYGYTF
DNA: TGCGCCAGCGGCAACTCGCTCCGGGGAGCTAACTATGGCTACACCTTC

size: -
V: TRBV7-6
J: TRBJ2-7
D: TRBD2
CDR3: CASSLDGLAGAEQYF
DNA: TGTGCCAGCAGCTTAGACGGACTAGCGGGAGCCGAGCAGTACTTC

size: -
V: TRBV4-2
J: TRBJ1-5
D: -
CDR3: CASSQDRGGSNQPQHF
DNA: TGTGCCAGCAGCCAAGATAGGGGGGGTAGCAATCAGCCCCAGCATTTT

size: -
V: TRBV5-4
J: TRBJ1-4
D: -
CDR3: CASSLIGRGGGGEKLFF
DNA: TGTGCCAGCAGCTTGATTGGCCGGGGGGGAGGAGGAGAAAAACTGTTTTTT

size: -
V: TRBV28
J: TRBJ1-1
D: -
CDR3: CASKLSPSTEAFF
DNA: TGTGCCAGCAAGTTGTCGCCCAGTACTGAAGCTTTCTTT

size: -
V: TRBV5-1
J: TRBJ2-3
D: TRBD2
CDR3: CASSAGLADSTDTQYF
DNA: TGCGCCAGCAGCGCGGGACTAGCAGACAGCACAGATACGCAGTATTTT

size: -
V: TRBV5-4
J: TRBJ1-2
D: TRBD1
CDR3: CASSSQGAFGYTF
DNA: TGTGCCAGCAGCTCCCAGGGGGCATTCGGCTACACCTTC

size: few
V: TRBV30
J: TRBJ1-1
D: -
CDR3: CAWMYMNTEAFF
DNA: TGTGCCTGGATGTACATGAACACTGAAGCTTTCTTT

size: -
V: TRBV9
J: TRBJ1-4
D: TRBD1
CDR3: CASSVTDRDEKLFF
DNA: TGTGCCAGCAGCGTAACGGACAGGGACGAAAAACTGTTTTTT

size: -
V: TRBV20-1
J: TRBJ1-2
D: -
CDR3: CSASPSYGYTF
DNA: TGCAGTGCTAGCCCGAGCTATGGCTACACCTTC

size: -
V: TRBV27
J: TRBJ1-1
D: -
CDR3: CASSLMTDTEAFF
DNA: TGTGCCAGCAGTTTAATGACAGACACTGAAGCTTTCTTT